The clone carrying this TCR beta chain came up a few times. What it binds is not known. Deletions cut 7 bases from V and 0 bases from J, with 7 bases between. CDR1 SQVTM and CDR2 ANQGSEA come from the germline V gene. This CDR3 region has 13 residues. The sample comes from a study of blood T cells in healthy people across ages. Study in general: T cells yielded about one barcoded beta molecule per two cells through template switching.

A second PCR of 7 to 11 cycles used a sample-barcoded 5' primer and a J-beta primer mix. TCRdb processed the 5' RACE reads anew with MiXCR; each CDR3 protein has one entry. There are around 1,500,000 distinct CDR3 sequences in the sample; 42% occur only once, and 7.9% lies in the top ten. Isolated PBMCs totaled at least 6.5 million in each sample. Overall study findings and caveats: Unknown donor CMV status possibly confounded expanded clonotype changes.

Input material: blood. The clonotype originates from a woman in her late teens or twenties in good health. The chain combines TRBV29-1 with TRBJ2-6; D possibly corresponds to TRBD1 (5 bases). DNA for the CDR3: TGCAGCGCCGACAGCTCTGGGGCCAACGTCCTGACTTTC. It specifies CSADSSGANVLTF.